This T cell receptor beta chain emerged from a study of shared clonotypes between healthy human individuals. Background on the study: CD4 naive and CD4 memory each took three plates per donor, while CD8 naive took two and CD8 memory one.

Only in-frame clones appear in the TCRdb table, and some are missing; sequencing was by immunoSEQ multiplex PCR. The sample lists hundreds of thousands of clones, around 95% seen once, with over 0.1% in the top ten. Study observations and caveats: Naive subsets tended to show greater estimated richness than memory subsets.

Unmatched junction bases numbered 8, after V lost 5 bases and J lost 5 bases. This CDR3 region has 15 residues. Germline V gene data show CDR1 as PRHDT and CDR2 as FYEKMQ (reference sequence). CD8 cells classed as naive were CD45RO-negative and positively selected for CCR7, excluding terminally differentiated effector memory CD45RA+ cells. This clone has a single count. What it binds is unknown. The sequenced sample consisted of naive CD8+ T cells sorted from blood. The chain recombines TRBV13 with TRBJ2-5; TRBD1 matches at 10 bases. The origin of this receptor is a young woman in good health. The CDR3: CASSDRQGAGETQYF. The DNA of the CDR3 is TGTGCCAGCAGCGATCGACAGGGGGCAGGGGAGACCCAGTACTTC.